These T cell receptor beta chains were read from a single sample in a study of T-cell reconstitution after alpha-beta-depleted transplantation in children. TCRdb fed the PCR reads into MiXCR, producing one record per CDR3 protein. The table includes about 400,000 distinct CDR3 sequences, about 14% detected once. The starting material was PBMCs, obtained from the stem cell graft. These TCRs come from a human donor who donated a stem cell graft to a child with Fanconi anemia. Both conserved end residues are part of each CDR3. Fields, in order: CDR3 protein, CDR3 DNA, J gene, D gene, clone size, V gene. The D gene is left open where the match is weak. A clone size is listed for some rows: how often the clone was seen (once, few, many), or a class if it is expanded.

CDR3 protein: CASSLDNRILHEQFF; CDR3 DNA: TGTGCCAGCAGTTTAGACAACAGGATCCTCCATGAGCAGTTCTTC; J gene: TRBJ2-1; D gene: NA; clone size: many; V gene: TRBV12-3/TRBV12-4
CDR3 protein: CASSLQSLYEQYF; CDR3 DNA: TGCGCCAGCAGCTTGCAGTCACTGTACGAGCAGTACTTC; J gene: TRBJ2-7; D gene: NA; clone size: NA; V gene: TRBV5-1
CDR3 protein: CASSFWSGSRMNTEAFF; CDR3 DNA: TGTGCCAGCAGCTTTTGGAGCGGCAGTCGCATGAACACTGAAGCTTTCTTT; J gene: TRBJ1-1; D gene: NA; clone size: many; V gene: TRBV7-2
CDR3 protein: CASSLAPQQGRGTDTQYF; CDR3 DNA: TGTGCCAGCAGCTTAGCTCCTCAACAGGGGAGGGGCACAGATACGCAGTATTTT; J gene: TRBJ2-3; D gene: NA; clone size: NA; V gene: TRBV7-7
CDR3 protein: CASSLPTGGHNQPQHF; CDR3 DNA: TGTGCCAGCAGTCTTCCCACAGGGGGGCATAATCAGCCCCAGCATTTT; J gene: TRBJ1-5; D gene: TRBD1; clone size: many; V gene: TRBV12-3/TRBV12-4
CDR3 protein: CSGLQLHLNTEAFF; CDR3 DNA: TGCAGTGGCCTACAGTTACACTTGAACACTGAAGCTTTCTTT; J gene: TRBJ1-1; D gene: NA; clone size: NA; V gene: TRBV20-1
CDR3 protein: CASSQGIPSYNEQFF; CDR3 DNA: TGCGCCAGCAGCCAAGGGATCCCATCCTACAATGAGCAGTTCTTC; J gene: TRBJ2-1; D gene: NA; clone size: NA; V gene: TRBV4-3
CDR3 protein: CASNPQGSSNQPQHF; CDR3 DNA: TGTGCCAGCAATCCACAGGGAAGTAGCAATCAGCCCCAGCATTTT; J gene: TRBJ1-5; D gene: NA; clone size: NA; V gene: TRBV27
CDR3 protein: CASSSPLQGAAEAFF; CDR3 DNA: TGTGCCAGCAGCTCACCCTTACAGGGGGCGGCTGAAGCTTTCTTT; J gene: TRBJ1-1; D gene: TRBD1; clone size: many; V gene: TRBV7-8
CDR3 protein: CSVPGTGRSETQYF; CDR3 DNA: TGCAGCGTTCCCGGGACAGGGCGTTCGGAGACCCAGTACTTC; J gene: TRBJ2-5; D gene: TRBD1; clone size: few; V gene: TRBV29-1
CDR3 protein: CASSALGHGSDEQYF; CDR3 DNA: TGTGCCAGCAGCGCCCTGGGACACGGTTCCGACGAGCAGTACTTC; J gene: TRBJ2-7; D gene: NA; clone size: few; V gene: TRBV9